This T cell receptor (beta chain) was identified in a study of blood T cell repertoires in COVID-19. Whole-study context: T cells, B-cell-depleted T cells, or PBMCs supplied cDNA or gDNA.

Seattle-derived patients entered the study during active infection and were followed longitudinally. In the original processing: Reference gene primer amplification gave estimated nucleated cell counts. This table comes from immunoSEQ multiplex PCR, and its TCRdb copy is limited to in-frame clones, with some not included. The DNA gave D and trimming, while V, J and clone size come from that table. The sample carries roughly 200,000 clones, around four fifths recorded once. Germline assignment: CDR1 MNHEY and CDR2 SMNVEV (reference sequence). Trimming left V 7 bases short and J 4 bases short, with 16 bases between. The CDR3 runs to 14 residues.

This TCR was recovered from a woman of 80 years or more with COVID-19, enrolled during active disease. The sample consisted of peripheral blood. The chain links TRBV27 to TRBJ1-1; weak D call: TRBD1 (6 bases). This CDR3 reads CASTPRRDTTEAFF. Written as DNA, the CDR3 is TGTGCCAGCACTCCCCGAAGGGACACCACTGAAGCTTTCTTT.